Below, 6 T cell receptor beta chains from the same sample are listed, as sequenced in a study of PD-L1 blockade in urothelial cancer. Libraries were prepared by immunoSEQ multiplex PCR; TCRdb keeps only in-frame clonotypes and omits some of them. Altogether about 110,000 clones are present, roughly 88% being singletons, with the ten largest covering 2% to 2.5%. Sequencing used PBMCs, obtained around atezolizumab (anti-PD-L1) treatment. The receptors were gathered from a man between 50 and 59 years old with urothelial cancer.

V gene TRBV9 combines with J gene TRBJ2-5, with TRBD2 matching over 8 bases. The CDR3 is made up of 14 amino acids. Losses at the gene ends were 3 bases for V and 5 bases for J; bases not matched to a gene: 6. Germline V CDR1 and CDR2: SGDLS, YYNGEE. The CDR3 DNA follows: TGTGCCAGCAGCGGGTCGGGAGGGCTGGAGACCCAGTACTTC. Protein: CASSGSGGLETQYF. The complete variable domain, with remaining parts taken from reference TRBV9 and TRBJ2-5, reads DSGVTQTPKHLITATGQRVTLRCSPRSGDLSVYWYQQSLDQGLQFLIQYYNGEERAKGNILERFSAQQFPDLHSELNLSSLELGDSALYFCASSGSGGLETQYFGPGTRLLVL.

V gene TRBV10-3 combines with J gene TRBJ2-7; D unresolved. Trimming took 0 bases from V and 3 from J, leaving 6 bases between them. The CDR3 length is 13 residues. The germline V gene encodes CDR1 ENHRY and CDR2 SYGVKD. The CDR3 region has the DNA TGTGCCATCAGTGAGTCATCCGTCTACGAGCAGTACTTC. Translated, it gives CAISESSVYEQYF.

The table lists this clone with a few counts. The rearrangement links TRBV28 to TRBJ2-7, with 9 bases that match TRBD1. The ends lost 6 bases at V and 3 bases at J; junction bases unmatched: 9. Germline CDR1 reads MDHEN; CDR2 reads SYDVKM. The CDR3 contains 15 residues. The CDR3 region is CASSQAGTGSYEQYF. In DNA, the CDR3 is TGTGCCAGCAGCCAGGCCGGGACAGGGAGCTACGAGCAGTACTTC.

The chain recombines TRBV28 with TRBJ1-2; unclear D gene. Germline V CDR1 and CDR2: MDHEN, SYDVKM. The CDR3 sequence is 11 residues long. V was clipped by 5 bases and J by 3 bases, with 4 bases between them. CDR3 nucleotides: TGTGCCAGCAGTCAGGACTATGGCTACACCTTC. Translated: CASSQDYGYTF.

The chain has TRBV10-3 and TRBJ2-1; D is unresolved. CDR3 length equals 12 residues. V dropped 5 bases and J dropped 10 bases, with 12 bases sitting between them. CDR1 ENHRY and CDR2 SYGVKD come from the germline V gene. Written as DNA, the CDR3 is TGTGCCATCAGTAAGTGGGCAACGGAGCAGTTCTTC. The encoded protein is CAISKWATEQFF.

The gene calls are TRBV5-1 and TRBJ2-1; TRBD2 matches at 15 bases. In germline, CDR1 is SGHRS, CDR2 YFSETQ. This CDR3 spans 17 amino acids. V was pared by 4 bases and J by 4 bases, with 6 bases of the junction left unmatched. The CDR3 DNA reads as TGCGCCAGCAGCCCGGGGACTAGCGGGAGGTCATACAATGAGCAGTTCTTC. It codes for CASSPGTSGRSYNEQFF.